The sequence of this T cell receptor beta chain was determined in a study of OX40 agonist ivuxolimab in advanced cancers. Overall study context: Treatment of patients was with ivuxolimab, an agonistic anti-OX40 (CD134) antibody. Hepatocellular carcinoma, melanoma, renal cell or head and neck cancer was diagnosed in the dose-escalation patients. In three patients, partial responses were observed, one with hepatocellular carcinoma and two with cutaneous melanoma.

Sampling times: baseline, cycle 4 day 1, cycle 7 day 1. Assay used: immunoSEQ multiplex PCR; TCRdb lists only in-frame clones, some missing. The sample has tens of thousands of clones, 70% to 90% seen once; the top ten hold less than 2%. The CDR3 consists of 14 residues. V was cut by 4 bases and J by 5 bases, with 12 bases left in between. Looked up from germline, CDR1 is SGHTA and CDR2 is FQGTGA. The specimen was CD4+ or CD8+ T cells sorted from blood, collected in a trial of the OX40 agonist ivuxolimab. The chain uses TRBV7-3 and TRBJ2-1; D might be TRBD1 (5 bases). This clonotype was sampled from an adult with an advanced solid tumor such as melanoma, head and neck, liver or kidney cancer. The CDR3 spells CASSSLGVNNEQFF. The CDR3 DNA follows: TGTGCCAGCAGCTCCCTAGGGGTGAACAATGAGCAGTTCTTC.